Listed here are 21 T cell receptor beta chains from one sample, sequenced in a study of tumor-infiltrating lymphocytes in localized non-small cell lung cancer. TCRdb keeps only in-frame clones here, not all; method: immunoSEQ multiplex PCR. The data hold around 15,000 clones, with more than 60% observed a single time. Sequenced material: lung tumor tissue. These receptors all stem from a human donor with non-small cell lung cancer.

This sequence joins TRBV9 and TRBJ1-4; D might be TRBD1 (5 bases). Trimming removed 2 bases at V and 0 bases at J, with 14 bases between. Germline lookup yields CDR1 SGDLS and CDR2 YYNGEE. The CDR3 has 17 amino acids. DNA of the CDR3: TGTGCCAGCAGCGTTTCCGGGGGGGGGTCAACTAATGAAAAACTGTTTTTT. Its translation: CASSVSGGGSTNEKLFF.

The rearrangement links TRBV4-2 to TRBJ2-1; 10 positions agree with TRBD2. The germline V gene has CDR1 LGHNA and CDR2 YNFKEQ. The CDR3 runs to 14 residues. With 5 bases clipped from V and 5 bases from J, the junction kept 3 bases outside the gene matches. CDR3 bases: TGTGCCAGCAGCTTAACTAGCGGGGACAATGAGCAGTTCTTC. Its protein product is CASSLTSGDNEQFF.

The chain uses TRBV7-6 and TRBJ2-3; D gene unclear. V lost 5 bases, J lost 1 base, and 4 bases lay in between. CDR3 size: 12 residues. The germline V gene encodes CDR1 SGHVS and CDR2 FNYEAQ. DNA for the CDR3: TGTGCCAGCAGCGTCGGCACAGATACGCAGTATTTT. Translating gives CASSVGTDTQYF.

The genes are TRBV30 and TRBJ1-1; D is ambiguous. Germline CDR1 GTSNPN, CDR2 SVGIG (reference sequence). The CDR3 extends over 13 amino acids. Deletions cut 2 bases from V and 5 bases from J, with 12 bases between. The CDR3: CAWSLGGWTEAFF. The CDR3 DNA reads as TGTGCCTGGAGTCTAGGAGGTTGGACTGAAGCTTTCTTT.

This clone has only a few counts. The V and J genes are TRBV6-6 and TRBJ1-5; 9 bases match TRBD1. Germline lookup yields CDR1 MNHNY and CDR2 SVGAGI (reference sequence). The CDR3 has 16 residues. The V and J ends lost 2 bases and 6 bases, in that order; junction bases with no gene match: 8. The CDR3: CASSYGGQGMSQPQHF. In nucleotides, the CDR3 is TGTGCCAGCAGTTACGGGGGACAGGGCATGAGTCAGCCCCAGCATTTT.

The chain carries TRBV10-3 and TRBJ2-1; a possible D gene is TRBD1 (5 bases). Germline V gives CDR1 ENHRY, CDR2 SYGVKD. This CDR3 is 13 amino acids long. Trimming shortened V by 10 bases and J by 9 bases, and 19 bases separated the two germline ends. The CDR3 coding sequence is TGTGCCACTAACTTAGAACAAGACAGTGAGCAGTTCTTC. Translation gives CATNLEQDSEQFF.

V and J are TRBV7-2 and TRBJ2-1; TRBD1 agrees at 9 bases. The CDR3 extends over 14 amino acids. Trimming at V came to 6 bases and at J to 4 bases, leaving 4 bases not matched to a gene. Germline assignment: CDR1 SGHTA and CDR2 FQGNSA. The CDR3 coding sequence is TGTGCCAGCAGGGGGACAGGGATATACAATGAGCAGTTCTTC. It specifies CASRGTGIYNEQFF.

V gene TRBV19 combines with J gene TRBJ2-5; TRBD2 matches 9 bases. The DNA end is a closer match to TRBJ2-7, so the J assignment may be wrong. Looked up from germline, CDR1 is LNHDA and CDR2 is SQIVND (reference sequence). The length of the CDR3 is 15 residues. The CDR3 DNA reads TGTGCCAGTAGCCCACTAGGCGGGAGGGCTCCCGAGCAGTACTTC. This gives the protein CASSPLGGRAPEQYF.

The CDR3 sequence: CASNPTGTSGTDTQYF. DNA of the CDR3: TGCGCCAGCAACCCCACCGGGACTAGCGGCACAGATACGCAGTATTTT. The chain couples TRBV10-2 to TRBJ2-3; 10 bases align to TRBD2. CDR1 and CDR2 (germline): WSHSY, SAAADI. V was clipped by 7 bases and J by 1 base; unmatched bases: 8. The CDR3 consists of 16 residues.

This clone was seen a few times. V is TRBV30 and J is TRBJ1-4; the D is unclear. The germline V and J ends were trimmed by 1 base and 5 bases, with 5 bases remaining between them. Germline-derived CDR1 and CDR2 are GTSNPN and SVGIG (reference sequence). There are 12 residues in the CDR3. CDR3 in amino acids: CAWSEENEKLFF. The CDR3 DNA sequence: TGTGCCTGGAGTGAAGAAAATGAAAAACTGTTTTTT.

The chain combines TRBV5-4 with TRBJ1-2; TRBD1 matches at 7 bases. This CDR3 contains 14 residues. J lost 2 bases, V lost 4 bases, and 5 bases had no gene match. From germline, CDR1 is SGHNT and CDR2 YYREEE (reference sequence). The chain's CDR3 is CASSPGQANYGYTF. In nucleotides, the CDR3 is TGTGCCAGCAGCCCTGGACAGGCGAACTATGGCTACACCTTC.

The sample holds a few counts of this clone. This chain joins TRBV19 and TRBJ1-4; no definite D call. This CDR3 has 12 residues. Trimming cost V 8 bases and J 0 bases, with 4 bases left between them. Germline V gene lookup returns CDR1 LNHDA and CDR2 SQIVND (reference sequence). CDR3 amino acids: CASSATNEKLFF. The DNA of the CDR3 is TGTGCCAGTTCTGCAACTAATGAAAAACTGTTTTTT.

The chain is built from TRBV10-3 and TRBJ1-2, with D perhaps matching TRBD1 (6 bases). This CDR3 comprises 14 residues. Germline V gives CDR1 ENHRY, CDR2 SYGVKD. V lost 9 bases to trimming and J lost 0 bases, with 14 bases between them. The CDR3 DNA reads TGTGCCATTATGCAGGGGACGGCTAACTATGGCTACACCTTC. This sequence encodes CAIMQGTANYGYTF.

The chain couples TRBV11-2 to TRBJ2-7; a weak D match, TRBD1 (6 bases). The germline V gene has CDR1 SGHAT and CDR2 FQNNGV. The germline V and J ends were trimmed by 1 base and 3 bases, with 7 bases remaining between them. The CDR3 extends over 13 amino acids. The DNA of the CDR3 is TGTGCCAGCAGCTTAGGACAGGACTACGAGCAGTACTTC. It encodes CASSLGQDYEQYF.

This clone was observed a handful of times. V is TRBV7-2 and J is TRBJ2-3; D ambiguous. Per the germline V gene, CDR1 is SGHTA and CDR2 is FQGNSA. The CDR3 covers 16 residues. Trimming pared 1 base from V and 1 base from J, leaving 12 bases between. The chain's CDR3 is CASSLGFGQRTDTQYF. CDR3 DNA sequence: TGTGCCAGCAGCTTAGGTTTTGGGCAGCGCACAGATACGCAGTATTTT.

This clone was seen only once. Here the CDR3 DNA reads TGCGCCAGCAGCTTGGGAGACGGCTCCTACGAGCAGTACTTC. This codes for CASSLGDGSYEQYF. The rearrangement links TRBV5-1 to TRBJ2-7; no definite D call. The germline V gene has CDR1 SGHRS and CDR2 YFSETQ. Trimming cost V 0 bases and J 0 bases, with 7 bases left between them. There are 14 residues in the CDR3.

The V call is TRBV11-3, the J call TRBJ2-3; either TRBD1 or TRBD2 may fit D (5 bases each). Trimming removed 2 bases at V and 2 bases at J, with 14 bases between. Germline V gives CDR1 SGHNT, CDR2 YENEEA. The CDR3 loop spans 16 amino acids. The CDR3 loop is CASSLYTSGTTDTQYF. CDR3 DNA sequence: TGTGCCAGCAGCTTATACACTTCTGGGACCACAGATACGCAGTATTTT.

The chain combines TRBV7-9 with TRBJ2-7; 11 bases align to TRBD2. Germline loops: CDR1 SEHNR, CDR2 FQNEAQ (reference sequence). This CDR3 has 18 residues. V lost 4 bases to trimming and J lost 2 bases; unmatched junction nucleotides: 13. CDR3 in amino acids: CASSYGTSGKTYPYEQYF. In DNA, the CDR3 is TGTGCCAGCAGCTACGGGACTAGCGGAAAGACGTATCCCTACGAGCAGTACTTC.

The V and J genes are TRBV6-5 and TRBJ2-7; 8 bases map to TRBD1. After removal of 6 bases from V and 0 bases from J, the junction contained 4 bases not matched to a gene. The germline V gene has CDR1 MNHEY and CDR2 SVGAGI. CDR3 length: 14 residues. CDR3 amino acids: CASRDRGISYEQYF. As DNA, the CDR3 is TGTGCCAGCAGAGACAGGGGAATCTCCTACGAGCAGTACTTC.

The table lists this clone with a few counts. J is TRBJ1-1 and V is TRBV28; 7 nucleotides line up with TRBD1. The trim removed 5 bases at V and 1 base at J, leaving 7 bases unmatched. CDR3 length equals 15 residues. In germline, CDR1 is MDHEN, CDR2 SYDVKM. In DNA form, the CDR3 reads TGTGCCAGCAGTCCCGGGACAGCAGAGAACACTGAAGCTTTCTTT. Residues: CASSPGTAENTEAFF.

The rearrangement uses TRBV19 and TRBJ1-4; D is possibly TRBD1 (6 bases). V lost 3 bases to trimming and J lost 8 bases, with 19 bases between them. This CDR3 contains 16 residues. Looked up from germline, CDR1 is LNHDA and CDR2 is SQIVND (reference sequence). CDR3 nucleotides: TGTGCCAGTAGTATTCCCGACAGGCTGGGGTCGGAAAAACTGTTTTTT. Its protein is CASSIPDRLGSEKLFF.